This TCR beta chain emerged from a study of OX40 agonist ivuxolimab in advanced cancers. A note on the overall study: Ivuxolimab, which targeted the costimulatory receptor OX40 (CD134), was an agonistic, fully human IgG2 monoclonal antibody. Intravenous ivuxolimab was administered to patients every 2 weeks at six dose levels: 0.01, 0.1, 0.3, 1.5, 3 and 10 mg/kg. The paper covers the monotherapy dose-escalation part of the phase I ivuxolimab trial, which included N ≈ 52 patients. Prior anti-PD-1, anti-PD-L1 or anti-CTLA-4 therapy was permitted, and about 40% of dose-escalation patients had received checkpoint inhibitors. Partial responses occurred in three dose-escalation patients, of whom one had hepatocellular carcinoma and two had cutaneous melanoma. Among the approximately 50 dose-escalation patients, approximately 20 had hepatocellular carcinoma, roughly 15 melanoma, 9 renal cell carcinoma and 9 head and neck cancer. The point of sequencing TCRbeta in the periphery was to test whether ivuxolimab changed TCR sequence diversity and drove clonal T-cell expansion. In the dose-escalation cohort, approximately 83% of patients were male, and the mean age was roughly 56 years with a range of roughly 20 to 85.

Taken from the germline V gene, the CDR1 and CDR2 loops are SGHVS and FNYEAQ. Between the V and J ends, shortened by 4 bases and 3 bases respectively, the junction contains 10 bases. From cysteine to phenylalanine, the CDR3 is 13 amino acids long. Here the CDR3 DNA is all that survives: 39 bases in frame from base 1. Patients with a history of autoimmune disease or receiving systemic immunosuppression were excluded from the trial. Peripheral blood for TCR sequencing was drawn from every dose cohort at baseline, at cycle 4 day 1 and at cycle 7 day 1. The samples were drawn from a first-in-human, open-label, multicenter phase I dose-escalation trial of ivuxolimab. Adults with locally advanced or metastatic melanoma, renal cell, hepatocellular, or head and neck squamous cell carcinoma were enrolled in the trial. CD4+ and CD8+ T cells were sorted separately from peripheral blood before TCR sequencing.

Results and caveats for the whole study, not just this receptor: After ivuxolimab, CD8+ T cells had more expanded clones than CD4+ T cells on average. At doses of 0.1 to 3.0 mg/kg, clonal expansion of both CD4+ and CD8+ blood T cells was observed from baseline to week 6. Low levels of normalized T-cell clonal expansion were also seen in some nonresponding patients. In the 0.1-3.0 mg/kg groups, partial responders were among the patients with the lowest normalized peripheral clonal expansion, particularly in CD8+ T cells. The antigen specificity of the peripheral T cells that underwent clonal expansion was not determined.

For sequencing of the TCRbeta CDR3 region, genomic DNA was extracted from the sorted cells. TCRbeta CDR3 regions were sequenced using the immunoSEQ Assay. The table comes from immuneACCESS by way of TCRdb, which keeps in-frame sequences with V and J called. Part of the clones is missing from these tables; in studies checked, under half for an unresolved V gene and the rest for unknown reasons. The sample has approximately 70,000 clones on record, about nine tenths of them singletons. 5% to 7% of the sample belongs to the ten largest clones. A note on this clone: The antigen it recognizes is unknown. Base qualities are missing; no much larger clone stands one base away.

The sample was CD4+ or CD8+ T cells sorted from blood, taken in a trial of the OX40 agonist ivuxolimab. This TCR derives from an adult with an advanced solid tumor such as melanoma, head and neck, liver or kidney cancer. This receptor chain uses TRBV7-6 and TRBJ2-7; no confident D gene assignment can be made. For the CDR3, the sequence is CASSSGHLYEQYF. The DNA sequence is given as TGTGCCAGCAGCTCCGGTCATCTCTACGAGCAGTACTTC.